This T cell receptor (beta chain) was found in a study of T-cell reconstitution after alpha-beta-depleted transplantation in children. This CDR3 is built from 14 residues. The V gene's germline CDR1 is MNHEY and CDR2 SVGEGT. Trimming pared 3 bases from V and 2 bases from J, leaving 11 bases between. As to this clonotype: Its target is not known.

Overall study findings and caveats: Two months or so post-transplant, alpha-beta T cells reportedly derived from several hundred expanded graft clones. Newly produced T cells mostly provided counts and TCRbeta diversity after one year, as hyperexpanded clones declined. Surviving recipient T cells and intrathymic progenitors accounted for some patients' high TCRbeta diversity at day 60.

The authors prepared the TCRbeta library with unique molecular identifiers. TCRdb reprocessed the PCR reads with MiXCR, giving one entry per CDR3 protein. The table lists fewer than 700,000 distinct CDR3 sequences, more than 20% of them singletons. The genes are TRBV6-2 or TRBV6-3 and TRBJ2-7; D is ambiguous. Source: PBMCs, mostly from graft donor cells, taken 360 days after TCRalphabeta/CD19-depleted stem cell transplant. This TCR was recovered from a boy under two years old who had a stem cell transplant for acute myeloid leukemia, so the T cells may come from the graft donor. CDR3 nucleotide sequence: TGTGCCAGCAGTTATGGATCAATTCCCTACGAGCAGTACTTC. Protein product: CASSYGSIPYEQYF.